This TCR beta chain was sequenced during a study of blood T cell repertoires in COVID-19 (dated by TCRdb to 2018 to 2021). Broadly, across the study: Collaborator samples came from the United States, Italy and Spain and covered acute and convalescent phases of COVID-19. The material from the prospective study consisted of cDNA or gDNA derived from T cells, B-cell-depleted T cells, or PBMCs. Deeply sampled blood TCRbeta repertoires from subjects exposed to, actively infected with, or recovered from COVID-19 were included in the dataset. A freely available public database, intended as a resource for researchers studying the immune response to SARS-CoV-2, is where the repertoires were released. The samples were drawn from the first 160 participants of the ongoing ImmuneRACE study and from 950 to 1,500 subjects provided by 6 global collaborators. Nearly every sample came with metadata listing a de-identified subject ID, COVID-19 status, age in years and sex. Where available, HLA class I and class II types were obtained from metadata supplied by the sample provider rather than from assay-based typing.

At one collaborating source in Seattle, patients were enrolled during active infection and were followed longitudinally through the course of disease. Each collaborating institution followed its own protocols to collect whole blood in K2EDTA tubes. For TCRbeta analysis, collaborators shipped samples in one of three forms: frozen whole blood, isolated PBMCs, or DNA extracted from either of those sample types. The CDR3 runs 13 residues from the cysteine to the phenylalanine. Only the CDR3 DNA is retained, 39 bases long and in frame from the first base. The germline V gene encodes CDR1 LNHNV and CDR2 YYDKDF (reference sequence). Deletion took 0 bases off V and 5 bases off J, with a span of 4 bases between the germline ends. General conclusions and limits of the study: How much clinical and demographic metadata was included differed by source and by participant, and the metadata was provided uncurated.

With regard to this clone: What this receptor recognizes is not known. Per-nucleotide qualities are absent, and no much larger clonotype sits a single base away. Other DNA sequences in this sample translate to the same CDR3.

TCRbeta CDR3 regions were amplified from genomic DNA by means of the immunoSEQ Assay, a bias-controlled multiplex PCR. The study's own analysis went as follows. The number of nucleated cells in each sample was estimated by amplification of reference gene primers within the assay. Sequence reads were collapsed and filtered to measure the absolute abundance of every unique TCRbeta CDR3 rearrangement. For each sample, productive Simpson clonality was calculated as the square root of Simpson's diversity index across productive rearrangements. TCRdb mirrors the immuneACCESS table, restricted to in-frame sequences. Some clones are absent from its copies; in checked studies, under half trace to an unresolved V gene, and the reason for the others is unknown. V and J calls and clone size come straight from that table; D and trimming were deduced from the DNA. The sample yields 400,000 to 450,000 clones; 80% to 90% were counted once. Around 0.92% of the sample goes to the ten largest clones.

The sequenced sample was peripheral blood. This TCR derives from a man between 18 and 29 years old with COVID-19, enrolled during active disease. Recombination joined TRBV15 with TRBJ1-4, with an unclear D gene assignment. The DNA sequence follows: TGTGCCACCAGCAGAGATCAGAATGAAAAACTGTTTTTT. It specifies CATSRDQNEKLFF. Supplemented by the reference TRBV15 and TRBJ1-4 proteins around the CDR3, the complete variable domain is DAMVIQNPRYQVTQFGKPVTLSCSQTLNHNVMYWYQQKSSQAPKLLFHYYDKDFNNEADTPDNFQSRRPNTSFCFLDIRSPGLGDTAMYLCATSRDQNEKLFFGSGTQLSVL.